The rows below give T cell receptor beta chains drawn from one sample of a study of control samples from healthy donors and cancer patients. Using immunoSEQ multiplex PCR, the repertoire was profiled, and TCRdb retains in-frame clones only, with some absent. The sample lists over 100,000 clones; 80% to 95% were seen once. The sequencing sample was made of blood. These receptors originate from a man aged 40-49 years in good health. Both conserved end residues are part of each CDR3. D genes are given only for firm matches. Some rows have no size entry. The others give once, few or many, or a class for an expanded clone.

v_gene	d_gene	j_gene	abundance	CDR3aa	CDR3nt
TRBV12-3/TRBV12-4	-	TRBJ2-7	-	CASCGVDRREQYF	TGTGCCAGCTGTGGCGTCGACCGACGCGAGCAGTACTTC
TRBV5-1	TRBD1	TRBJ1-2	-	CASSLDGQGFGYTF	TGCGCCAGCAGCTTGGATGGACAGGGTTTCGGCTACACCTTC
TRBV6-5	TRBD2	TRBJ2-2	few	CASRRSGGDTGELFF	TGTGCCAGCAGACGAAGCGGGGGCGACACCGGGGAGCTGTTTTTT
TRBV5-1	-	TRBJ1-5	-	CASSLGPNQPQHF	TGCGCCAGCAGCTTGGGACCTAATCAGCCCCAGCATTTT
TRBV29-1	-	TRBJ1-2	-	CSVEGLLYGYGYTF	TGCAGCGTGGAGGGTTTGTTGTACGGCTATGGCTACACCTTC
TRBV9	TRBD2	TRBJ2-3	once	CASSPASGPGKRDTQYF	TGTGCCAGCAGCCCAGCTAGCGGACCTGGGAAACGGGATACGCAGTATTTT
TRBV5-6	TRBD1	TRBJ1-1	-	CASLPTGRNTEAFF	TGTGCCAGCCTTCCGACAGGGAGGAACACTGAAGCTTTCTTT
TRBV28	TRBD1	TRBJ2-7	-	CASRYTPHRGRSYEQYF	TGTGCCAGCAGGTACACGCCACACAGGGGGCGATCCTACGAGCAGTACTTC
TRBV6-5	TRBD2	TRBJ2-3	-	CATTSLAGVTDTQYF	TGTGCCACCACATCACTAGCGGGGGTCACAGATACGCAGTATTTT
TRBV30	-	TRBJ2-7	once	CAWSVREGSYEQYF	TGTGCCTGGAGTGTACGAGAGGGCTCCTACGAGCAGTACTTC
TRBV5-8	-	TRBJ2-3	-	CASSLVTVADTQYF	TGTGCCAGCAGCTTGGTCACAGTTGCAGATACGCAGTATTTT
TRBV19	TRBD1	TRBJ1-3	-	CASWKGQGVRNTIYF	TGTGCCAGCTGGAAAGGACAGGGGGTGCGAAACACCATATATTTT
TRBV27	-	TRBJ2-7	-	CASSFTARGIYEQYF	TGTGCCAGCAGTTTCACGGCTCGGGGGATCTACGAGCAGTACTTC
TRBV18	-	TRBJ1-4	-	CASSPGLGEKLFF	TGTGCCAGCTCACCAGGGTTAGGGGAAAAACTGTTTTTT
TRBV12-5	-	TRBJ1-5	-	CASGLVLNRGTSNQPQHF	TGTGCTAGTGGTTTGGTACTCAATCGGGGTACTAGCAATCAGCCCCAGCATTTT
TRBV3-1/TRBV3-2	-	TRBJ2-2	-	CASSQQGAGELFF	TGTGCCAGCAGCCAGCAGGGCGCCGGGGAGCTGTTTTTT
TRBV3-1/TRBV3-2	-	TRBJ1-1	-	CASSQNTVNTEAFF	TGTGCCAGCAGCCAAAACACAGTGAACACTGAAGCTTTCTTT
TRBV3-1/TRBV3-2	-	TRBJ2-7	once	CASSRTYEQYF	TGTGCCAGCAGCCGAACTTACGAGCAGTACTTC
TRBV28	TRBD2	TRBJ2-7	-	CASSQTSGGGYEQYF	TGTGCCAGCAGCCAGACTAGCGGGGGGGGATACGAGCAGTACTTC
TRBV27	-	TRBJ1-4	-	CASSNLPTINEKLFF	TGTGCCAGCAGTAATCTACCGACGATTAATGAAAAACTGTTTTTT
TRBV10-3	TRBD2	TRBJ2-6	-	CAISEYTSGVSGANVLTF	TGTGCCATCAGTGAGTATACTAGCGGAGTCTCTGGGGCCAACGTCCTGACTTTC
TRBV6-5	TRBD1	TRBJ2-5	-	CASSRDRAPQETQYF	TGTGCCAGCAGTAGGGACAGGGCGCCCCAAGAGACCCAGTACTTC
TRBV4-1	-	TRBJ1-6	few	CASSQGQAGNSPLHF	TGCGCCAGCAGCCAAGGACAGGCGGGTAATTCACCCCTCCACTTT
TRBV19	TRBD2	TRBJ2-2	once	CASSIAAGGPSGELFF	TGTGCCAGTAGTATAGCAGCGGGGGGGCCGTCCGGGGAGCTGTTTTTT
TRBV28	-	TRBJ1-2	-	CASCNQHYGYTF	TGTGCCAGCTGCAACCAACACTATGGCTACACCTTC
TRBV7-2	-	TRBJ1-5	-	CASSYPGGNQPQHF	TGTGCCAGCAGCTACCCCGGGGGAAATCAGCCCCAGCATTTT
TRBV10-3	-	TRBJ1-4	-	CAIRRDKGEKLFF	TGTGCCATCAGGCGGGATAAGGGAGAAAAACTGTTTTTT
TRBV7-9	-	TRBJ1-4	-	CASSLAGTVELFF	TGTGCCAGCAGCTTAGCGGGAACCGTGGAACTGTTTTTT
TRBV5-1	-	TRBJ1-6	-	CASRSTSRGDSPLHF	TGCGCCAGCAGATCGACGTCTAGGGGTGATTCACCCCTCCACTTT
TRBV6-5	TRBD1	TRBJ2-1	-	CASSLTGFGEQFF	TGTGCCAGCAGTCTGACAGGGTTTGGTGAGCAGTTCTTC
TRBV5-4	-	TRBJ1-1	-	CASSSERHAEAFF	TGTGCCAGCAGCTCTGAGCGCCACGCTGAAGCTTTCTTT
TRBV7-3	TRBD1	TRBJ2-1	-	CASSFPDRGGEQFF	TGTGCCAGCAGCTTCCCGGACAGGGGGGGTGAGCAGTTCTTC
TRBV2	-	TRBJ2-7	-	CASSPGTFYEQYF	TGTGCCAGCAGTCCCGGGACTTTTTACGAGCAGTACTTC
TRBV9	-	TRBJ2-3	-	CASSADYGGGTDTQYF	TGTGCCAGCAGCGCCGATTATGGGGGCGGCACAGATACGCAGTATTTT
TRBV7-9	-	TRBJ1-6	once	CASSSPGPHF	TGTGCCAGCAGTTCTCCGGGGCCCCACTTT
TRBV21-1	-	TRBJ1-6	-	CASSIKSGQGGSYNSPLHF	TGTGCCAGCAGCATCAAAAGTGGACAGGGGGGTTCCTATAATTCACCCCTCCACTTT
TRBV2	-	TRBJ1-2	-	CASSEVRGREGYTF	TGTGCCAGCAGTGAGGTTCGGGGGCGGGAGGGCTACACCTTC
TRBV2	TRBD2	TRBJ2-2	-	CASSETRLAGGHGGELFF	TGTGCCAGCAGTGAAACCCGACTAGCGGGGGGGCACGGCGGGGAGCTGTTTTTT
TRBV5-4	-	TRBJ2-3	-	CASTPGGETDTQYF	TGTGCCAGCACCCCCGGTGGGGAAACAGATACGCAGTATTTT
TRBV5-1	-	TRBJ2-5	-	CASSLAGTGGETQYF	TGCGCCAGCAGCTTGGCCGGGACTGGGGGTGAGACCCAGTACTTC
TRBV29-1	-	TRBJ1-3	-	CSGAGSSGNTIYF	TGCAGCGGTGCGGGGAGCTCTGGAAACACCATATATTTT
TRBV28	-	TRBJ1-4	-	CASSPNHEKLFF	TGTGCCAGCAGTCCGAACCATGAAAAACTGTTTTTT
TRBV2	-	TRBJ1-1	-	CASSLMGNTEAFF	TGTGCCAGCAGCTTAATGGGGAACACTGAAGCTTTCTTT